The 2 T cell receptor beta chains presented below share a single source sample, sequenced in a study of shared clonotypes between healthy human individuals (dated by TCRdb to about 2020). The library was generated by the immunoSEQ multiplex PCR assay. The table was pulled from immuneACCESS by TCRdb, which kept in-frame rearrangements only. Such tables lose some clones; where checked, under half of the loss comes from unresolved V genes, and the rest has no known cause. The table for this sample lists under 2,500,000 clones; 95% of them were counted only once. The ten largest clonotypes hold 0.1% to 0.15% of the sample. Sample: naive CD4+ T cells sorted from blood. The intended sense of this specimen's cell subset or site label: CD45RA+ positively selected. The receptors derive from a man between 18 and 29 years old in good health.

The chain has TRBV5-1 and TRBJ2-2; unclear D gene. Trimming removed 4 bases at V and 7 bases at J, with 23 bases between. The CDR3 has 17 residues. The germline CDR1 and CDR2 sequences are SGHRS and YFSETQ. CDR3 region: CASSPDGAFSLGGELFF. As DNA, the CDR3 is TGCGCCAGCAGCCCCGACGGAGCCTTCTCCTTGGGCGGGGAGCTGTTTTTT.

The chain is built from TRBV18 and TRBJ1-1; D perhaps matches TRBD1 (5 bases). There are 13 residues in the CDR3. Trimming removed 4 bases at V and 6 bases at J, with 12 bases between. CDR1 and CDR2 from the germline V gene are KGHSH and LQKENI. The DNA for the CDR3 is TGTGCCAGCTCACGCCGGGACGGCTCTGAAGCTTTCTTT. Translated: CASSRRDGSEAFF.